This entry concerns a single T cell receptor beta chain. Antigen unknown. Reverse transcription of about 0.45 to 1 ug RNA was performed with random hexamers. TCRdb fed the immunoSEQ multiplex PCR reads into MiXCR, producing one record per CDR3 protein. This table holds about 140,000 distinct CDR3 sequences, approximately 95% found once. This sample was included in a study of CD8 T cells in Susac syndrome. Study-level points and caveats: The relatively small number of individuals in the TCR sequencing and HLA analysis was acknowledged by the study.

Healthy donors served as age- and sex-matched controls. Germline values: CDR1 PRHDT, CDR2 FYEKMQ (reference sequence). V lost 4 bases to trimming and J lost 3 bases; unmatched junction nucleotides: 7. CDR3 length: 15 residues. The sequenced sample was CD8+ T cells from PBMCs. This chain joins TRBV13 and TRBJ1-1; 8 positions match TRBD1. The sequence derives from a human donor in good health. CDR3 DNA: TGTGCCAGCAGCTCTCCAGGACAGGGATACACTGAAGCTTTCTTT. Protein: CASSSPGQGYTEAFF.